Included here is one T cell receptor (beta chain) sequence, with context. Trimming took off 3 bases at V and 2 bases at J, with 11 bases between the two ends. The CDR3 length is 15 residues. CDR1 KGHSH and CDR2 LQKENI come from the germline V gene. Treatment here: 19 received Ad26.COV2.S at low or high dose, single or two shots; about 5 received placebo; per-sample allocation not given. Sampling occurred on day 63 after the first vaccine or placebo injection. This sample stems from a study of Ad26.COV2.S vaccination and SARS-CoV-2 variants. Generated by immunoSEQ multiplex PCR, the TCRdb table keeps only in-frame clones and is missing some. The sample shows 410,000 or so clones, around 92% of them seen only once.

The source material was peripheral blood, sampled in a trial of Ad26.COV2.S vaccine versus placebo. The gene calls are TRBV18 and TRBJ2-1, with no clear D. The TCR sequence derives from a person aged 18 to 59 who received the Ad26.COV2.S COVID-19 vaccine or a placebo. The CDR3 loop is CASSPSTRAYNEQFF. The CDR3 DNA reads as TGTGCCAGCTCACCTTCCACGCGAGCCTACAATGAGCAGTTCTTC. The full variable domain, its missing parts supplied by reference TRBV18 and TRBJ2-1, is NAGVMQNPRHLVRRRGQEARLRCSPMKGHSHVYWYRQLPEEGLKFMVYLQKENIIDESGMPKERFSAEFPKEGPSILRIQQVVRGDSAAYFCASSPSTRAYNEQFFGPGTRLTVL.